This T cell receptor (beta chain) derives from a study of shared clonotypes between healthy human individuals (TCRdb year 2020). For the wider study: The cohort comprised a couple of women and a few men aged 18 to 49 years. Between about 0.9 and 8.9 billion PBMCs per donor were obtained by leukapheresis. Per donor, three plates each were used for CD4 naive and CD4 memory, two for CD8 naive, and one for CD8 memory. To estimate repertoire size and how much clonotype sharing occurs between individuals, the study deeply sequenced the blood TCR repertoires of about five healthy adults. Different laboratories and diverse techniques were used to prepare libraries and sequence TCR repertoires, to increase sequencing depth and limit assay-specific biases.

The CDR3 sequence holds 13 residues, the cysteine and phenylalanine included. Just the 39-base CDR3 DNA is kept, in frame starting at base 1. Trimming takes 4 bases from V and 5 bases from J, and the germline ends sit 11 bases apart. CDR1 and CDR2 are drawn from the germline V gene: MNHEY, SVGAGI. For the CD8 naive samples, CD45RO-negative cells were positively selected for CCR7, yielding a CD45RA+CCR7+ population from which TemRA cells were excluded. The donors were healthy, HIV-negative adults with no recently reported acute infections or vaccinations. Every donor was a Caucasian adult residing in Nashville, Tennessee, USA. Blood was collected by leukapheresis, and PBMCs were isolated by Ficoll-Histopaque density gradient centrifugation and then cryopreserved in liquid nitrogen vapor phase. Analytical flow cytometry was used to check the purity and quantity of each magnetically sorted T cell population. Genomic DNA was isolated from every sorted fraction and measured by UV absorbance on a Nanodrop 2000c.

TCR CDR3 regions were amplified from genomic DNA by multiplex PCR using the deep immunoSEQ assay. Extracted genomic DNA from each cell subset was spread evenly across all wells of several immunoSEQ 96-well plates, with each plate serving as a replicate. For sorted subsets, 200 to 250 ng of genomic DNA, equivalent to roughly 33,000 T cell genomes, went into each replicate PCR. The purified libraries were quantified using a Qubit 3.0 fluorometer, sized with a Bioanalyzer 2100, and then quantified again using the KAPA Library Quantification kit. Every immunoSEQ 96-well plate was sequenced on a dedicated single-read 150-cycle Illumina NextSeq 550 flow cell. The authors' pipeline ran thus. The immunoSEQ output contained only junctional sequences without quality scores, so filtering could not match that applied to full-length reads. To assign V/J genes and CDR3, sequences were annotated using PyIR, a Python wrapper for IgBLAST v1.9, with IMGT germline references. Reads were filtered out if the reads had weak V/J assignments (E-value above 1e-6), no CDR3, stop codons, out-of-frame junctions, or ambiguous translated residues. V3J clonotypes were defined as sequences sharing an identical inferred V gene, J gene, and CDR3 amino acid sequence. Percentage overlap between repertoires was computed as shared unique clonotypes divided by the size of the smaller repertoire. RTK rarefaction, the Chao1 estimator, and Recon v2.1 estimates of unobserved clonotypes were used to assess repertoire richness. For all TCRbeta clonotypes obtained by the gDNA method from a handful of donors, generation probabilities were computed with OLGA. TCRdb carries this immuneACCESS record with in-frame sequences only. Its versions omit some clonotypes, under half of them owing to an unresolved V gene in the studies checked, with the rest unexplained. The DNA was the basis for D and trimming; V, J and clone size are from that table. A total of approximately 2,200,000 clones appear in this sample, more than 85% of them only once. Jointly, the top ten make up approximately 1.7% of the sample.

Points the paper makes about the study in general: Naive subsets generally had larger estimated clonotype richness than memory subsets. Only blood was sampled, and tissue TCR repertoires likely differ from those in blood. About 5% of naive CD4, 3.5% of naive CD8, 2.3% of memory CD4, and approximately 0.4% of memory CD8 clonotypes were shared across a handful of donors. The small number of donors limited the genetic and exposure-history diversity represented. Incomplete sequencing was indicated by rarefaction of sorted-subset datasets, despite the large sequencing depth. Compared with non-shared clonotypes, the clonotypes found in all four sorted-subset donors had higher generation probabilities. Based on pairwise subsampling, the degree of clonotype sharing among donors was expected to be affected by sequencing depth.

Comment on this clone: What this receptor recognizes is not known. No much larger clone exists at a distance of one base, and base qualities are not known.

Sequenced sample: naive CD8+ T cells from PBMCs. The cell subset or site label, read with the paper, signifies: CD45RA+CCR7+. The rearrangement joined TRBV6-5 to TRBJ2-5; no D segment can be confidently identified. The clonotype comes from a man in his late teens or twenties in good health. Some clones in this sample may be carry-over from other donors' samples. The nucleotide sequence is TGTGCCAGCAGTTCCGGGCCTGGTGAGACCCAGTACTTC. It translates to CASSSGPGETQYF.